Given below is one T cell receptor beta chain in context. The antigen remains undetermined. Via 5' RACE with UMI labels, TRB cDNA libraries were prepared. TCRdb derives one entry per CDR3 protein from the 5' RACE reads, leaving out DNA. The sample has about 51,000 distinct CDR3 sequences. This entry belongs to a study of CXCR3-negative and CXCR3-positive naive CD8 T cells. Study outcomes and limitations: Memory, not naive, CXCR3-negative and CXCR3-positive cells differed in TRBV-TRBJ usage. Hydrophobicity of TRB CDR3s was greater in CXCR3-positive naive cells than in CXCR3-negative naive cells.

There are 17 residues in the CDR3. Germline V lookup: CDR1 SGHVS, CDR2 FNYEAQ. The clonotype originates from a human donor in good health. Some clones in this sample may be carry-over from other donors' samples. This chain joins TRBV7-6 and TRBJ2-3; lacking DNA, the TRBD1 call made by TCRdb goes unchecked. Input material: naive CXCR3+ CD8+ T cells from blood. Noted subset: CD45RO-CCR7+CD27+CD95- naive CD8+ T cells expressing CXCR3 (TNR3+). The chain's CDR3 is CASSLALGAEKVDTQYF.